This T cell receptor (beta chain) was recovered during a study of T cells after somatic rescue of genetic block. Assay: immunoSEQ multiplex PCR; the TCRdb copy retains only in-frame clones and omits some. The table records about 67,000 clones, about 90% of them present only once. From germline, CDR1 is SQVTM and CDR2 ANQGSEA. The trim removed 6 bases at V and 3 bases at J, leaving 9 bases unmatched. The CDR3 extends over 14 amino acids. This clone has just one count. The chain carries TRBV29-1 and TRBJ1-2; 8 positions match TRBD1. Material: peripheral blood mononuclear cells (PBMCs). The receptor was isolated from a man aged 40-50 years. The CDR3: CSVATGVKYYGYTF. DNA of the CDR3: TGCAGCGTCGCGACAGGGGTGAAATACTATGGCTACACCTTC.